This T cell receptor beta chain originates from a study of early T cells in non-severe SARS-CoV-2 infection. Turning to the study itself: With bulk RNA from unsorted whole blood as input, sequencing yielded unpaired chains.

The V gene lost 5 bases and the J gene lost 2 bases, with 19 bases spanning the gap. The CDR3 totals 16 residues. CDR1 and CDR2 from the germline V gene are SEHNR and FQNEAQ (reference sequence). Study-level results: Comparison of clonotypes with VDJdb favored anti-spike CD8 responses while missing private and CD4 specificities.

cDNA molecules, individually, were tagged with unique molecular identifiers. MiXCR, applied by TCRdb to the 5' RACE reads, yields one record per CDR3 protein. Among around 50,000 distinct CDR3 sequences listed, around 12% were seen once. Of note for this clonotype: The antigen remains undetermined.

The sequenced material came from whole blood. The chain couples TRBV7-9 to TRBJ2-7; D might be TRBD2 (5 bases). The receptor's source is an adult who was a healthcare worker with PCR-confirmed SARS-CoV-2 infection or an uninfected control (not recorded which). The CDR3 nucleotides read TGTGCCAGCAGCCCAGCTCCGGGAACTTCCCCCTACGAGCAGTACTTC. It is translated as CASSPAPGTSPYEQYF.